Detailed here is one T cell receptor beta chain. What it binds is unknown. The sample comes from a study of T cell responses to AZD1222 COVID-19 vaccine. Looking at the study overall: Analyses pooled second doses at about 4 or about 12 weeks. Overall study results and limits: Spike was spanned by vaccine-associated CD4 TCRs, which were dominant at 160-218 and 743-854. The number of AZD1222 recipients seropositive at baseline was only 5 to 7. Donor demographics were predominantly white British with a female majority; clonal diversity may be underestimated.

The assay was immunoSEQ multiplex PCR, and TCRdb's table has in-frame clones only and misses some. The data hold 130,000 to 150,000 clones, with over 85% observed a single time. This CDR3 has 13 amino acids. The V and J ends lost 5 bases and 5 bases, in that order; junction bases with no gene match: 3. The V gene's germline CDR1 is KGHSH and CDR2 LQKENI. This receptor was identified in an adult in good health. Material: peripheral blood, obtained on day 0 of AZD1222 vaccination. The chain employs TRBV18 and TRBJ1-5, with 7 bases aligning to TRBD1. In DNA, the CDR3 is TGTGCCAGCTCATCTACAGGGGATCAGCCCCAGCATTTT. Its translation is CASSSTGDQPQHF. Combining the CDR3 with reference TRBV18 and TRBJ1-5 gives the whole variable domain NAGVMQNPRHLVRRRGQEARLRCSPMKGHSHVYWYRQLPEEGLKFMVYLQKENIIDESGMPKERFSAEFPKEGPSILRIQQVVRGDSAAYFCASSSTGDQPQHFGDGTRLSIL.